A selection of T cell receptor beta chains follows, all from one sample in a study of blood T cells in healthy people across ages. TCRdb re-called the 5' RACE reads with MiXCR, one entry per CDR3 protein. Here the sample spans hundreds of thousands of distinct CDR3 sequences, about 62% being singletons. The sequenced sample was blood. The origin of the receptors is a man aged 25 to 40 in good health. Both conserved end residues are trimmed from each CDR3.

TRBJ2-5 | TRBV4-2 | ASSQDQETQY
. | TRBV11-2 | ASSFEGVYQETQY
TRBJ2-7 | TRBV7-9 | ASSAGPDLIYEQY
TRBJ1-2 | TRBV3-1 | ASSQEAGTYYGYT
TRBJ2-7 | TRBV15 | ATSRESGGAYEQY
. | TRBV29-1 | SVATGTAGANEQY
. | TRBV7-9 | ASTSQDEQY
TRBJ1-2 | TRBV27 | ASSLSRGEEDYGYT
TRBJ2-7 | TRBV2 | ASSEHLADYEQY
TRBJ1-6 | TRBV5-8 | ASSYGVLHSPLH
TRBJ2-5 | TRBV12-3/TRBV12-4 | ASRDGRQETQY
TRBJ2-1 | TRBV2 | ASRKETNEQF
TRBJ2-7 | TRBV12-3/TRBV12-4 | ASSLALDEQY
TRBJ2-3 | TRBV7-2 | ASSISDPPRVTDTQY
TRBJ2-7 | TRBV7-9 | ASGRGDRNYEQY
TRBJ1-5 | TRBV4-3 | ASSQDSGQPQH
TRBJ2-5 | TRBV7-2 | ASSLEGRTQY
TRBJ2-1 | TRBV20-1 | SSPQRGLGEQF
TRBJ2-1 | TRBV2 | ASRGPGNYNEQF
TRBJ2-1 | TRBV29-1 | SHEEVNEQF
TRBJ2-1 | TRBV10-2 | ASSTLAGGQF
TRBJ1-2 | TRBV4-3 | ASSHTEGNYGYT
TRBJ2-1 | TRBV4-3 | ASSQDHSGSPNEQF
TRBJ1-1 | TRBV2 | ASGLGGLLREAF
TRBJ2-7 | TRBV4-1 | ASSQAEFSSYEQY
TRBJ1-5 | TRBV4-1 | ASSPDNGLRQPQH
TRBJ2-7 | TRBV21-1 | ASSNSSRLGNYEQY
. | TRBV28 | ASRAAGLGYEQY
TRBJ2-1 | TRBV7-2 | ASSQVLAGGPMDEQF
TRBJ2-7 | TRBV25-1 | ASSRGDGLPGEQY
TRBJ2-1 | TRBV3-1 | ASSLLDLSDEQF
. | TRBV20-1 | SASPGLVFEQY
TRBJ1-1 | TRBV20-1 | SAPETNTEAF
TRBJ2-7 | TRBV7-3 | ASSSAAGASYEQY
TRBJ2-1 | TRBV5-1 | ASSLAETSGGMNEQF
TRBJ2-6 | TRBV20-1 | SARVGGATGANVLT
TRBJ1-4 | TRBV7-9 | ASNLGTANEKLF
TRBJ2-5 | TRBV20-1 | SARKGLGRETQY
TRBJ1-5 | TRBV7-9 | ASSSESPNQPQH
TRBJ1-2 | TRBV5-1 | ASSLAAAANYGYT
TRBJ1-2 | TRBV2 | ASSGGRTNYGYT
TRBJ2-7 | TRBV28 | ASSPQGEQY
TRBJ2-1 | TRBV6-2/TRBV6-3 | ASSKRQGEEQF
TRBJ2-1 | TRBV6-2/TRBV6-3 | ASRLGQFSRNEQF
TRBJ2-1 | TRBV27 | ASSLTGPGNEQF
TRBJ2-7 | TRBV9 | ASSVGPAGSYEQY
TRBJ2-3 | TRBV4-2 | ASSQDWRETDTQY
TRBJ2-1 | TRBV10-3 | AIRVGNENEQF
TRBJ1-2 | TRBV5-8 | ASSREDRLYT
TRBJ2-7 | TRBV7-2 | ASGGQRASSYEQY
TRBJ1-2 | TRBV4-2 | ASSQEGQGPDYGYT
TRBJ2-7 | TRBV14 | ASSQVGAGGSYEQY
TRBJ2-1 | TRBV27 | ASSLWGTRANEQF
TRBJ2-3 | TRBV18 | ASSPSGLAAADTQY
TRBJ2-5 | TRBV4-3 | ASSQDGGLAETQY